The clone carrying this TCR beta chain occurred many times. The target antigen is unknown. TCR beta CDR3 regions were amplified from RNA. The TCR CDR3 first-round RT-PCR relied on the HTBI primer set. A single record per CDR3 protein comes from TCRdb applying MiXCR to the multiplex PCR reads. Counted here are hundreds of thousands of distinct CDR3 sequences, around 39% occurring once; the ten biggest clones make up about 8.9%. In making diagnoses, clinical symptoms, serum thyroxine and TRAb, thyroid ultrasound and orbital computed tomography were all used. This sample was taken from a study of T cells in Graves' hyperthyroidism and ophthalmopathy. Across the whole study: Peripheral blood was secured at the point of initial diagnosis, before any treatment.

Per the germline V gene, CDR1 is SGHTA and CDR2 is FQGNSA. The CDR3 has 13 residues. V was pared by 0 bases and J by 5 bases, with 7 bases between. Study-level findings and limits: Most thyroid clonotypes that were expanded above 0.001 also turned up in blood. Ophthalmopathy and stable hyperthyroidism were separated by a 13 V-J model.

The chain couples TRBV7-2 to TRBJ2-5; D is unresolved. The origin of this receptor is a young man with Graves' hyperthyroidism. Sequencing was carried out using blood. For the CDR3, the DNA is TGTGCCAGCAGCTTAGCCTTCGCGGAGACCCAGTACTTC. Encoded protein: CASSLAFAETQYF.